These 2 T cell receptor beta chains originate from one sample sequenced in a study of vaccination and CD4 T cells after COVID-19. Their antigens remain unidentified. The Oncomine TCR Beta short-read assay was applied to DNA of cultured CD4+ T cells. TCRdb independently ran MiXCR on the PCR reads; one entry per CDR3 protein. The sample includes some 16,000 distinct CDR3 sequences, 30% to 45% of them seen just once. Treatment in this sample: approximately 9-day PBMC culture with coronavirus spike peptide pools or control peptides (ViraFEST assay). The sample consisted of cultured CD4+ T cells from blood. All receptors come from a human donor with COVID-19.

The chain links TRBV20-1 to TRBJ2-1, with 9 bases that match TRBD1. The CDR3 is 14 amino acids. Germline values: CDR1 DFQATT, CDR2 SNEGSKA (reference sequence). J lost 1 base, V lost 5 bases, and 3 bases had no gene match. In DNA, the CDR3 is TGCAGTGCTCGGGACAGGGTGTCCTACAATGAGCAGTTCTTC. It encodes CSARDRVSYNEQFF.

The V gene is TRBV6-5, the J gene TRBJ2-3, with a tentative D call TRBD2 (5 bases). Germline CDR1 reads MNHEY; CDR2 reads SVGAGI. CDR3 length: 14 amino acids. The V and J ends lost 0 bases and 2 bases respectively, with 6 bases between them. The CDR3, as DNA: TGTGCCAGCAGTTACTCGACTACCACAGATACGCAGTATTTT. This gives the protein CASSYSTTTDTQYF.